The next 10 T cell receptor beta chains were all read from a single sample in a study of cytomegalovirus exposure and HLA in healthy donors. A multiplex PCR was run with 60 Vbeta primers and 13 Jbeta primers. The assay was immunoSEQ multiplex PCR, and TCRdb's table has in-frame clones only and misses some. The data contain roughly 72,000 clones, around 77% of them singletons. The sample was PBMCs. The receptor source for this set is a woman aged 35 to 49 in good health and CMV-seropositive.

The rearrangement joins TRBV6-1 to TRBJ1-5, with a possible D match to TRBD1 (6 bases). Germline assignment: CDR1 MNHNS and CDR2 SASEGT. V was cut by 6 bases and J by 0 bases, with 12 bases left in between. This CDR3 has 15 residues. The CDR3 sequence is CASRGQLGSNQPQHF. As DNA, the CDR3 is TGTGCCAGCAGAGGACAGCTTGGTAGCAATCAGCCCCAGCATTTT.

CDR3: CASAGSLITDTQYF. In nucleotides, the CDR3 is TGTGCGTCTGCGGGGAGTCTTATCACAGATACGCAGTATTTT. V gene TRBV19 combines with J gene TRBJ2-3, with TRBD2 as a possible D gene (6 bases). The CDR3 sequence is 14 residues long. Per the germline V gene, CDR1 is LNHDA and CDR2 is SQIVND (reference sequence).

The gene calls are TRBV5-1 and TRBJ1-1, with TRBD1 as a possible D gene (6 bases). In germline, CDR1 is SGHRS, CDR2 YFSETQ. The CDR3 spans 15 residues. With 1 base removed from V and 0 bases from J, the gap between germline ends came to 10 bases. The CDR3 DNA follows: TGCGCCAGCAGCTTGAACAGGGCCTTGAACACTGAAGCTTTCTTT. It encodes CASSLNRALNTEAFF.

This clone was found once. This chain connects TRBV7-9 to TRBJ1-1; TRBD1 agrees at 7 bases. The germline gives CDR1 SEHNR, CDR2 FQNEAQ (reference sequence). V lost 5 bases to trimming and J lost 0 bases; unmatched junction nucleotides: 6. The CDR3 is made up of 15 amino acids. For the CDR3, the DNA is TGTGCCAGCAGCCCAACGGGACAGCTGAACACTGAAGCTTTCTTT. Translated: CASSPTGQLNTEAFF.

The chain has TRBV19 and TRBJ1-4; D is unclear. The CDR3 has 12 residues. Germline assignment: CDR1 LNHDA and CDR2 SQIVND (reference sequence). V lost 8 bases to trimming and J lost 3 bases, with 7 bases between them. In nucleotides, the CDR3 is TGTGCCAGTTCCCGGGCTAATGAAAAACTGTTTTTT. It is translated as CASSRANEKLFF.

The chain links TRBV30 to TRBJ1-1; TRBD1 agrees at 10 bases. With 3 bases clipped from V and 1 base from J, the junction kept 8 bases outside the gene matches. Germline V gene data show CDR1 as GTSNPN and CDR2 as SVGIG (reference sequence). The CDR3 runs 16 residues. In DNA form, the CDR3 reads TGTGCCTGGAGCCCAAAGGGACAGGGGAAGAACACTGAAGCTTTCTTT. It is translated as CAWSPKGQGKNTEAFF.

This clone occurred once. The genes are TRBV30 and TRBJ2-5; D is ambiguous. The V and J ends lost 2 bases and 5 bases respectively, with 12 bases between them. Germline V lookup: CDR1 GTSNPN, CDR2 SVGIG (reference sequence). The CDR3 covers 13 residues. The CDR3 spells CAWSIGAPETQYF. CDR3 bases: TGTGCCTGGAGTATCGGTGCCCCGGAGACCCAGTACTTC.

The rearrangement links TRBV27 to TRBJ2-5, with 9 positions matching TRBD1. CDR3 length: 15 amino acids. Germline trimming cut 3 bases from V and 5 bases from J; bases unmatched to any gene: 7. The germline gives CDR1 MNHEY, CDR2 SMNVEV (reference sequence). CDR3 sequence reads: CASSFSTGGDETQYF. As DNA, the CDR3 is TGTGCCAGCAGTTTCTCGACAGGGGGAGATGAGACCCAGTACTTC.

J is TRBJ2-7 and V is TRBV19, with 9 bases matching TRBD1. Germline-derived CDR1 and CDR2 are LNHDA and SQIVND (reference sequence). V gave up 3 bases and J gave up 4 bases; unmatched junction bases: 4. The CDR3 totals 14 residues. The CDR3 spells CASSITGGFYEQYF. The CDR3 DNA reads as TGTGCCAGTAGTATCACAGGGGGCTTTTACGAGCAGTACTTC.

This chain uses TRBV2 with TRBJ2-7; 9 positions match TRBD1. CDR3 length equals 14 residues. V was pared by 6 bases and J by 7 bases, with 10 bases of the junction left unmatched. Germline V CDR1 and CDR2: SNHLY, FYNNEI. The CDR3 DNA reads TGTGCCAGCAGCCCGGGACAGGGAGCTTGGGAGCAGTACTTC. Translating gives CASSPGQGAWEQYF.